This is a list of T cell receptor beta chains from one sample in a study of blood T cell repertoires in COVID-19. Data came from immunoSEQ multiplex PCR; TCRdb stores just in-frame clones and leaves some out. The sample shows about 130,000 clones, about 80% of them seen only once. Sequenced material: peripheral blood. The source is a woman between 45 and 60 years old with acute or convalescent COVID-19. Both conserved end residues are trimmed from each CDR3. Fields, in order: V gene, J gene, CDR3 protein.

>TRBV7-9|TRBJ2-4
ASSPLAGGAGAKNIQY
>TRBV11-2|TRBJ1-1
ASSPGQNTEAF
>TRBV7-3|TRBJ2-2
ATQRAGTGELF
>TRBV18|TRBJ2-6
ASSPLSASGAGANVLT
>TRBV6-5|TRBJ2-7
ASSYGQGFYEQY
>TRBV27|TRBJ2-7
ASSLFGRGGDEQY
>TRBV27|TRBJ2-2
ASRTTGRTAGELF
>TRBV18|TRBJ2-5
ASSRGIAGEETQY
>TRBV5-6|TRBJ1-5
ASSSFYQNNQPQH
>TRBV5-1|TRBJ2-3
ASSLGGTSITDTQY
>TRBV3-1/TRBV3-2|TRBJ1-2
ASSEGEGGYYGYT
>TRBV12-3/TRBV12-4|TRBJ1-2
ASSTGQGYGYT
>TRBV29-1|TRBJ1-2
SAEQGSGIGYT
>TRBV5-1|TRBJ1-2
ASSYGQGFGYT
>TRBV5-5|TRBJ2-1
ASSLGRTTYNEQF
>TRBV9|TRBJ2-1
ASSKLERYNEQF
>TRBV29-1|TRBJ1-1
SVLQGETEAF
>TRBV10-3|TRBJ1-6
AISEQGSYNSPLH
>TRBV28|TRBJ2-1
ASSLGGQGGHEQF
>TRBV5-1|TRBJ2-3
ASSLAGRTDTQY
>TRBV7-3|TRBJ1-6
ASSARDRDNSPLH
>TRBV5-6|TRBJ2-1
ASSFGTSGFNEQF
>TRBV6-5|TRBJ1-5
ASSSGTNANQPQH
>TRBV5-8|TRBJ1-1
ASSPRGATEAF
>TRBV7-9|TRBJ2-1
ASSLALAGTYNEQF
>TRBV20-1|TRBJ1-2
SATRRDGYT
>TRBV5-1|TRBJ1-4
ASSLSYSQGGEKLF
>TRBV10-1|TRBJ1-5
ASSESGYGQPQH